These 6 T cell receptor beta chains were sequenced from one sample in a study of response to subunit inactivated influenza vaccine. TCRdb passed the RT-PCR reads through MiXCR, listing each CDR3 protein once. The repertoire holds roughly 780,000 distinct CDR3 sequences, approximately 18% seen once, with under 13% in the top ten. The sequencing here drew on PBMCs from blood, taken roughly 5 days after vaccination. The origin of the receptors is a man aged 50-59 years who received an inactivated influenza vaccine.

This clonotype was seen a handful of times. The chain couples TRBV20-1 to TRBJ2-7; 8 bases match TRBD2. Germline V gene sequence: CDR1 DFQATT, CDR2 SNEGSKA (reference sequence). This CDR3 is 10 amino acids long. The CDR3: CGCGGQEQYF. The CDR3 DNA sequence: TGCGGGTGCGGGGGGCAGGAGCAGTACTTC.

The chain has TRBV5-1 and TRBJ2-5; the match to TRBD1 covers 9 bases. CDR1 is SGHRS, CDR2 YFSETQ, per germline. The CDR3 sequence is 17 residues long. V lost 5 bases, J lost 4 bases, and 15 bases stayed unmatched. In nucleotides, the CDR3 is TGCGCCAGCAGTTTCGGGACAGGGAGGCTCCCCCGAGAGACCCAGTACTTC. Translating gives CASSFGTGRLPRETQYF. The whole variable domain, filled in from reference TRBV5-1 and TRBJ2-5, reads KAGVTQTPRYLIKTRGQQVTLSCSPISGHRSVSWYQQTPGQGLQFLFEYFSETQRNKGNFPGRFSGRQFSNSRSEMNVSTLELGDSALYLCASSFGTGRLPRETQYFGPGTRLLVL.

This clonotype turned up a few times. The chain couples TRBV30 to TRBJ1-3; the D is unclear. V was trimmed by 2 bases and J by 0 bases, leaving 11 bases between them. CDR1 is GTSNPN and CDR2 is SVGIG in the germline V gene (reference sequence). The CDR3 extends over 15 amino acids. CDR3 protein: CAWSLRPNSGNTIYF. CDR3 nucleotides: TGTGCCTGGAGTCTGCGGCCCAACTCTGGAAACACCATATATTTT.

The table lists this clonotype with a few counts. The chain joins TRBV7-2 to TRBJ1-2, with 8 bases fitting TRBD1. Germline V CDR1 and CDR2: SGHTA, FQGNSA. V dropped 4 bases and J dropped 5; count of bases not matched to a gene: 9. The CDR3 has 15 residues. Here the CDR3 reads CASSWAGTGSYGYTF. The CDR3 DNA follows: TGTGCCAGCAGCTGGGCCGGGACAGGCTCATATGGCTACACCTTC.

In its sample, this clonotype was seen a few times. The genes are TRBV5-6 and TRBJ2-4; 14 nucleotides align to TRBD2. The CDR3 has 17 amino acids. In germline, CDR1 is SGHDT, CDR2 YYEEEE. V lost 4 bases and J lost 8; bases outside the gene matches: 11. The CDR3 DNA is TGTGCCAGCAGCCGACTAGCGGGAGGGAACGTAGGGTACATTCAGTACTTC. This gives the protein CASSRLAGGNVGYIQYF.

The chain joins TRBV9 to TRBJ2-3; 9 bases match TRBD2. The CDR3 length is 16 residues. The germline CDR1 and CDR2 sequences are SGDLS and YYNGEE. Unmatched junction bases numbered 11, after V lost 3 bases and J lost 6 bases. The CDR3: CASSGPSSGVPDTQYF. The CDR3 region has the DNA TGTGCCAGCAGCGGCCCCTCTAGCGGGGTTCCGGATACGCAGTATTTT.